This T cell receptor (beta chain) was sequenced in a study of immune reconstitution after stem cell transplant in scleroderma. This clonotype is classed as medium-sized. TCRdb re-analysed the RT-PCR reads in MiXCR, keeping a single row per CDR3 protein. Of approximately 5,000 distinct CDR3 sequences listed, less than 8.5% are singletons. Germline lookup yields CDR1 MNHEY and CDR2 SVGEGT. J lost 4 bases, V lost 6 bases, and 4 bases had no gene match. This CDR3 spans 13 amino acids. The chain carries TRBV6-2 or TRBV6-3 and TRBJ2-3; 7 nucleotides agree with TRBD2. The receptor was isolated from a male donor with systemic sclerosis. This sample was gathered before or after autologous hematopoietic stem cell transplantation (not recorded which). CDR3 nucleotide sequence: TGTGCCAGCAGGAAGCGGGGAGCAGATACGCAGTATTTT. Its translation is CASRKRGADTQYF.